The entry that follows covers one T cell receptor beta chain sequence. Its antigen is still unknown. Using a J-beta primer mix together with a sample-barcoded 5' primer, a second PCR was run for roughly 7 to 11 cycles. Unique molecular identifiers of 12 random nucleotides labeled each cDNA. Each CDR3 protein is one row after TCRdb ran MiXCR on the 5' RACE reads. The top ten hold about 23% of the sample, which has 1.8 million or so distinct CDR3 sequences, 39% seen once. This entry is derived from a study of blood T cells in healthy people across ages. The wider study: Through template switching, about one barcoded beta molecule was captured per two T cells, as measured in model experiments. Study-wide results and limits: Possibly confounding the expanded clonotype changes was the fact that donor CMV status was unknown. Older age went with lower TCR beta diversity per million T cells, in a roughly linear way.

Trimming at V came to 4 bases and at J to 0 bases, leaving 7 bases not matched to a gene. Per the germline V gene, CDR1 is DFQATT and CDR2 is SNEGSKA (reference sequence). The CDR3 covers 15 residues. The sample taken for sequencing was blood. This rearrangement joins TRBV20-1 to TRBJ2-7, with TRBD1 identical over 9 bases. This sequence was found in a human donor in good health. The CDR3 region has the DNA TGCAGTGCTACACAGGGGGCACAAAGCTCCTACGAGCAGTACTTC. Translating it yields CSATQGAQSSYEQYF.